This T cell receptor (beta chain) originates from a study of blood T cell repertoires in COVID-19. Overall study context: Donors in the United States, Italy and Spain gave samples during acute or convalescent COVID-19. T cells, B-cell-depleted T cells, or PBMCs supplied cDNA or gDNA.

Source study methods: Reference gene primer amplification gave nucleated cell count estimates. Clones were read by immunoSEQ multiplex PCR, and TCRdb kept only the in-frame ones, dropping some. D and trimming come from the DNA, and the V and J calls and clone size come from that table. The sample records some 350,000 clones, under 95% being singletons. Germline V gene lookup returns CDR1 MNHEY and CDR2 SVGEGT. The CDR3 covers 18 residues. V gave up 6 bases and J gave up 2 bases, with 23 bases separating them. The chain carries TRBV6-2 or TRBV6-3 and TRBJ1-5, with D perhaps TRBD1 (6 bases). The sample taken for sequencing was peripheral blood. The TCR comes from a woman under 30 who had recovered from COVID-19. Here the CDR3 reads CASSKGQTTPGGNQPQHF. CDR3 in DNA: TGTGCCAGCAGCAAAGGGCAGACTACCCCAGGGGGCAATCAGCCCCAGCATTTT.